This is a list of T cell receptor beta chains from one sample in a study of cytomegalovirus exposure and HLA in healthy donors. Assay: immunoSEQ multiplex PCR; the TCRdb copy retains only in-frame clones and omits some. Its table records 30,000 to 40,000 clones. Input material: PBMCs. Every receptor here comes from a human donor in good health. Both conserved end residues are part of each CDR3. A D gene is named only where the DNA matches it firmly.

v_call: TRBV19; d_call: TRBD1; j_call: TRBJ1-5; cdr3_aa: CASIETGVHQPQHF; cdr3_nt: TGTGCCAGTATTGAGACAGGGGTGCATCAGCCCCAGCATTTT
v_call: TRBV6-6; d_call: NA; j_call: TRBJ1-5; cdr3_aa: CASSPPNQPQHF; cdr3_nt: TGTGCCAGCAGTCCCCCTAATCAGCCCCAGCATTTT
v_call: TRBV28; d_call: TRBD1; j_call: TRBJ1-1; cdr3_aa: CAAATGGVITEAFF; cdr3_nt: TGTGCCGCCGCGACAGGGGGAGTGATCACTGAAGCTTTCTTT
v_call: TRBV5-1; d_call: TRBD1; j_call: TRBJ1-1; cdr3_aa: CASSSDRGSGTEAFF; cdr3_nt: TGCGCCAGCAGCTCAGACAGGGGTTCGGGCACTGAAGCTTTCTTT
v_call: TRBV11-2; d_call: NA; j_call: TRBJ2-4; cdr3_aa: CASSLYDYGAKNIQYF; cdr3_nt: TGTGCCAGCAGCTTATACGACTATGGGGCCAAAAACATTCAGTACTTC
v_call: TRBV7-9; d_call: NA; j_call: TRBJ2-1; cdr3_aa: CASSLHRVGYNEQFF; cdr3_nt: TGTGCCAGCAGCCTACACAGGGTGGGGTACAATGAGCAGTTCTTC
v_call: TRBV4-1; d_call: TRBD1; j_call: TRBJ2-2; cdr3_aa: CASSQGQGNTGELFF; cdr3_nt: TGCGCCAGCAGCCAGGGACAGGGGAACACCGGGGAGCTGTTTTTT
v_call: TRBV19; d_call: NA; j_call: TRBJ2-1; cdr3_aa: CASSIIGEINEQFF; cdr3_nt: TGTGCCAGTAGTATAATCGGAGAGATAAATGAGCAGTTCTTC
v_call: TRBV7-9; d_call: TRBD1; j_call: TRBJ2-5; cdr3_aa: CASSLGHRDSEETQYF; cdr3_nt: TGTGCCAGCAGCTTAGGCCACCGGGACAGCGAAGAGACCCAGTACTTC
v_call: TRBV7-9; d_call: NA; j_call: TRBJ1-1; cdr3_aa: CASSLKGPEAEAFF; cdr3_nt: TGTGCCAGCAGCTTGAAGGGCCCGGAGGCTGAAGCTTTCTTT
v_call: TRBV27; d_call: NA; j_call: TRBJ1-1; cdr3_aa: CASSGFGVYTEAFF; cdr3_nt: TGTGCCAGCAGTGGGTTCGGGGTCTACACTGAAGCTTTCTTT
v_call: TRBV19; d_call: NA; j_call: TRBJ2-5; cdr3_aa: CASSIDLETVETQYF; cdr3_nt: TGTGCCAGTAGTATAGATCTTGAGACAGTCGAGACCCAGTACTTC
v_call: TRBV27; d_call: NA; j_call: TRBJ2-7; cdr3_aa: CASSLGGLKGNAHEQYF; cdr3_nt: TGTGCCAGCAGTTTGGGGGGGCTAAAGGGAAATGCCCACGAGCAGTACTTC
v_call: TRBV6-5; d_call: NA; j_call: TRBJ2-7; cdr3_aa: CASSSGLGYEQYF; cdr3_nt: TGTGCCAGCAGCTCCGGACTCGGCTACGAGCAGTACTTC
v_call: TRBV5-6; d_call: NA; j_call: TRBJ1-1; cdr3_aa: CASSAGYNPEAFF; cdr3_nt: TGTGCCAGCAGTGCAGGGTATAACCCTGAAGCTTTCTTT
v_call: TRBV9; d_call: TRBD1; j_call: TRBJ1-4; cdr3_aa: CASSEGQGKSEKLFF; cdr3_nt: TGTGCCAGCAGCGAGGGACAGGGGAAAAGTGAAAAACTGTTTTTT
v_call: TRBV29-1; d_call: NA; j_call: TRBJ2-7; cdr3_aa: CSVEDAGEQYF; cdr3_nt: TGCAGCGTTGAAGACGCGGGCGAGCAGTACTTC
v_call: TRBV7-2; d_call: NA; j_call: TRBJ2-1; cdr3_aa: CASSSRGSGVSEQFF; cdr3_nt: TGTGCCAGCAGCTCACGGGGATCAGGCGTCAGTGAGCAGTTCTTC
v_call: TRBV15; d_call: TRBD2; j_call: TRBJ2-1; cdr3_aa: CATSRGRGGQEQFF; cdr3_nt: TGTGCCACCAGCAGAGGACGGGGGGGCCAGGAGCAGTTCTTC
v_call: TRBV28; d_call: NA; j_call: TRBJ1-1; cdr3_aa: CATADITTEAFF; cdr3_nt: TGTGCGACTGCCGATATCACCACTGAAGCTTTCTTT
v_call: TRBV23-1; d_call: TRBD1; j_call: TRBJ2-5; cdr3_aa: CASSQSGVGTVPQETQYF; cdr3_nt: TGCGCCAGCAGTCAATCGGGAGTTGGGACAGTACCTCAAGAGACCCAGTACTTC
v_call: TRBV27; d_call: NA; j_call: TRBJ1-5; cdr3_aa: CASSLSTHGSNPQHF; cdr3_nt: TGTGCCAGCAGTTTATCGACACACGGCAGTAATCCCCAGCATTTT
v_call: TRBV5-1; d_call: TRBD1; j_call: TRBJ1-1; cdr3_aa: CASSPRTGGEGTEAFF; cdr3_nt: TGCGCCAGCAGCCCAAGGACAGGGGGCGAAGGCACTGAAGCTTTCTTT
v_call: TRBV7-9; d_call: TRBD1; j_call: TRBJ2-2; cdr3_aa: CASSPPPTGDSGELFF; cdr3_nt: TGTGCCAGCAGCCCCCCCCCGACAGGGGACTCCGGGGAGCTGTTTTTT
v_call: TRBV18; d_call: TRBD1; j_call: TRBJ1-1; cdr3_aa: CASSQGARAEAFF; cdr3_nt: TGTGCCAGCTCCCAGGGGGCTCGGGCTGAAGCTTTCTTT
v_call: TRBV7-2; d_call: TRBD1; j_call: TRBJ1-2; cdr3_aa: CASSQRTGGNYGYTF; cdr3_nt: TGTGCCAGCAGCCAACGAACAGGGGGTAACTATGGCTACACCTTC
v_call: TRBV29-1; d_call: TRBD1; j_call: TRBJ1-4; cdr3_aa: CSVEEQGGNEKLFF; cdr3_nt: TGCAGCGTTGAAGAACAGGGGGGTAATGAAAAACTGTTTTTT
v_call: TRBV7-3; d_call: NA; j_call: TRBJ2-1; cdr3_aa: CASHIETGAIWGNEQFF; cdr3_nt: TGTGCCAGCCACATTGAGACAGGCGCTATATGGGGCAATGAGCAGTTCTTC
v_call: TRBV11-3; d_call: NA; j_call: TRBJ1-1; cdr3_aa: CASSLGGNTEAFF; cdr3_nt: TGTGCCAGCAGCTTAGGCGGGAACACTGAAGCTTTCTTT
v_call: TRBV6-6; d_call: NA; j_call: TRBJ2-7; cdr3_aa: CASSFREGAGEQYF; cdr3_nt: TGTGCCAGCAGTTTCCGAGAGGGGGCGGGAGAGCAGTACTTC
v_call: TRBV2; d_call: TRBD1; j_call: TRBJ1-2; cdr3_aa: CASSRTGRIGYTF; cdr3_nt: TGTGCCAGCAGTAGGACAGGTCGCATTGGCTACACCTTC
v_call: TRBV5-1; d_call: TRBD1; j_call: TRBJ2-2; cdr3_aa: CASSNRQGGTGELFF; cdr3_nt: TGCGCCAGCAGCAACCGACAGGGGGGTACCGGGGAGCTGTTTTTT
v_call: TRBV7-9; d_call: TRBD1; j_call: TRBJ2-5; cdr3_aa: CASSIQDRVAGETQYF; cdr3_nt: TGTGCCAGCAGCATTCAGGACAGGGTGGCGGGAGAGACCCAGTACTTC
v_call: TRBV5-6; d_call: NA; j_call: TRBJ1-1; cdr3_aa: CASSLGGQGRMNTEAFF; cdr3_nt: TGTGCCAGCAGCTTGGGGGGACAAGGCCGGATGAACACTGAAGCTTTCTTT
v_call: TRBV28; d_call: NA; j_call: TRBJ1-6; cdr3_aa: CASTSPGYNSPLHF; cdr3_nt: TGTGCCAGCACCTCCCCAGGCTATAATTCACCCCTCCACTTT
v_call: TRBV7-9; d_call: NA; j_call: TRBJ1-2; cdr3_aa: CASSFSYLRQANYGYTF; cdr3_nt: TGTGCCAGCAGCTTCTCCTACCTCAGACAGGCCAACTATGGCTACACCTTC
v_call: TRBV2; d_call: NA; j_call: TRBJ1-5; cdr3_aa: CASSYSSGDQPQHF; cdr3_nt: TGTGCCAGCAGTTACTCCTCGGGGGACCAGCCCCAGCATTTT
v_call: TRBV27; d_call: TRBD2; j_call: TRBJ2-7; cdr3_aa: CASSLSGAGSYEQYF; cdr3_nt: TGTGCCAGCAGTTTAAGCGGAGCGGGGTCCTACGAGCAGTACTTC
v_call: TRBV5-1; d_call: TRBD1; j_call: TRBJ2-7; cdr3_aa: CASSLTGTVDYEQYF; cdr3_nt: TGCGCCAGCAGCTTGACGGGGACAGTGGACTACGAGCAGTACTTC
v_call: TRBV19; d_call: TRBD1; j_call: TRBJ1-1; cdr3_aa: CASRTGGAGDTEAFF; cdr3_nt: TGTGCCAGTAGGACAGGGGGCGCTGGGGACACTGAAGCTTTCTTT
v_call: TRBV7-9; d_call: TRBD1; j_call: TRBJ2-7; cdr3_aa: CASSVGDRGHEQYF; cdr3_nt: TGTGCCAGCAGCGTGGGGGACAGGGGTCACGAGCAGTACTTC
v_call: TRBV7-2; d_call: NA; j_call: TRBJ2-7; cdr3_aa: CASSLAGPGTPNEQYF; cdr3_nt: TGTGCCAGCAGCTTAGCGGGTCCCGGGACACCGAACGAGCAGTACTTC
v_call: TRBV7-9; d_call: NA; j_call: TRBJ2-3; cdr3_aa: CASSFPTDTQYF; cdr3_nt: TGTGCCAGCAGCTTCCCGACAGATACGCAGTATTTT
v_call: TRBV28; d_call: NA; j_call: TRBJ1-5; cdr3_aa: CASSDLGDSNQPQHF; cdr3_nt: TGTGCCAGCAGCGACTTGGGAGATAGCAATCAGCCCCAGCATTTT
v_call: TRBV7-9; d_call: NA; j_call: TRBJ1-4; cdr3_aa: CASSGVGVREKLFF; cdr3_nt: TGTGCCAGCAGCGGCGTAGGGGTTCGGGAAAAACTGTTTTTT
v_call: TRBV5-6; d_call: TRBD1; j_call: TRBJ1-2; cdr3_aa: CASSLDRGVSSGYTF; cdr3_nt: TGTGCCAGCAGCTTGGACAGGGGGGTTTCGTCCGGCTACACCTTC
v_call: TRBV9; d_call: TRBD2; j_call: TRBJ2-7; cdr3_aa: CASSPRPWTSGAYEQYF; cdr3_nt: TGTGCCAGCAGCCCGAGACCCTGGACTAGCGGGGCGTACGAGCAGTACTTC
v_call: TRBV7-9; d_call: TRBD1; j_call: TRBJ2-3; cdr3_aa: CASGLGTGLTDTQYF; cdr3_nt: TGTGCCAGCGGCCTAGGGACAGGTCTCACAGATACGCAGTATTTT
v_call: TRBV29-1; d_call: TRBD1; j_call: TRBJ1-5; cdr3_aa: CSVGTGVDQPQHF; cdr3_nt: TGCAGCGTTGGGACAGGGGTCGACCAGCCCCAGCATTTT
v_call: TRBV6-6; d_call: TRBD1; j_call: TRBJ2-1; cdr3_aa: CASSWDRGLGDEQFF; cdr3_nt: TGTGCCAGCAGTTGGGACAGGGGGTTAGGAGATGAGCAGTTCTTC
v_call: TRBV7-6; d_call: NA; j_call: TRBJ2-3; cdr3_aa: CASRQRGSTDTQYF; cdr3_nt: TGTGCCAGCAGGCAAAGGGGGAGCACAGATACGCAGTATTTT
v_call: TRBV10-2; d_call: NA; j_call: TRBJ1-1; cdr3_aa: CASKSGEAFF; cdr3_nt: TGCGCCAGCAAGTCCGGTGAAGCTTTCTTT
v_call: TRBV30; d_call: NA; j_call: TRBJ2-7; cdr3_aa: CVWSVRRVGYEQYF; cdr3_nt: TGTGTCTGGAGTGTACGTCGGGTAGGCTACGAGCAGTACTTC
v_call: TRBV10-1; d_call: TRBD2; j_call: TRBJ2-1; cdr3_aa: CASSERLAGVNEQFF; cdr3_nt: TGCGCCAGCAGTGAGAGGCTAGCGGGAGTCAATGAGCAGTTCTTC
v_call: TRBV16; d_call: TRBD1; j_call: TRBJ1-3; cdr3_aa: CASSPRTGAGNTIYF; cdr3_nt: TGTGCCAGCAGCCCTAGGACAGGGGCTGGAAACACCATATATTTT
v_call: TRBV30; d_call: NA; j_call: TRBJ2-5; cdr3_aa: CAWSVRERETQYF; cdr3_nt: TGTGCCTGGAGTGTAAGAGAGCGGGAGACCCAGTACTTC
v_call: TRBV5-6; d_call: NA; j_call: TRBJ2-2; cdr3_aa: CASSLAARPNTGELFF; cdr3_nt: TGTGCCAGCAGCTTGGCCGCCAGGCCCAACACCGGGGAGCTGTTTTTT
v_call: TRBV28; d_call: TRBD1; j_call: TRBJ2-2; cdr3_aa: CASSPGTANTGELFF; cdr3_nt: TGTGCCAGCAGTCCCGGGACAGCGAACACCGGGGAGCTGTTTTTT
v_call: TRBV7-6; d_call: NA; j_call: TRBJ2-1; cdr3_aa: CASSLTESSDNEQFF; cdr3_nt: TGTGCCAGCAGCTTGACAGAGAGCTCCGACAATGAGCAGTTCTTC